This T cell receptor beta chain came from a study of vaccination and CD4 T cells after COVID-19. Regarding this clonotype: The target antigen is unknown.

V lost 6 bases to trimming and J lost 4 bases; unmatched junction nucleotides: 5. The V gene's germline CDR1 is MNHEY and CDR2 SMNVEV (reference sequence). The CDR3 is 15 residues long. Oncomine TCR Beta short-read sequencing was applied to DNA from cultured CD4+ T cells. Using the QIAamp micro DNA kit, genomic DNA was extracted from the CD4+ T cells that had been cultured. One entry per CDR3 protein, called by TCRdb with MiXCR from the PCR reads. The sample has 15,000 to 20,000 distinct CDR3 sequences, more than 50% seen once. Specified treatment: roughly nine-day PBMC culture with coronavirus spike peptide pools or control peptides (ViraFEST assay). Half-medium changes with fresh IL-2 medium occurred on days 3 and 7. After around ten days of culture, CD4+ T cells were negatively selected.

The sequenced sample was CD4+ T cells from blood, cultured in vitro. The rearrangement links TRBV27 to TRBJ2-5; TRBD2 agrees at 13 bases. The receptor was derived from a human donor who had recovered from COVID-19. CDR3 region: CASSQGLAGVETQYF. In DNA, the CDR3 is TGTGCCAGCAGCCAAGGACTAGCGGGAGTAGAGACCCAGTACTTC.